These 11 T cell receptor beta chains came from one sample sequenced in a study of shared clonotypes between healthy human individuals. TCRdb keeps only in-frame clones here, not all; method: immunoSEQ multiplex PCR. The table shows 2 million to 2.5 million clones, with less than 95% occurring only once. The sample comprised naive CD4+ T cells from PBMCs. Sample subset: CD45RA+ positively selected. The receptors were gathered from a man aged 18 to 30 in good health. Some clones in this sample may be carry-over from other donors' samples.

About this clone itself: A much larger clone differs by one base, so this may be a read error. The rearrangement joins TRBV7-9 to TRBJ2-7, with D hard to call. The germline V and J ends were trimmed by 6 bases and 3 bases, with 3 bases remaining between them. CDR3 length: 10 residues. Germline assignment: CDR1 SEHNR and CDR2 FQNEAQ (reference sequence). The CDR3 is CASSNYEQYF. CDR3 coding DNA: TGTGCCAGCAGTAACTACGAGCAGTACTTC. Complete variable domain (other parts from reference TRBV7-9 and TRBJ2-7): DTGVSQNPRHKITKRGQNVTFRCDPISEHNRLYWYRQTLGQGPEFLTYFQNEAQLEKSRLLSDRFSAERPKGSFSTLEIQRTEQGDSAMYLCASSNYEQYFGPGTRLTVT.

The chain has TRBV7-9 and TRBJ2-5, with 9 bases lining up with TRBD2. CDR1 is SEHNR, CDR2 FQNEAQ, per germline (reference sequence). This CDR3 has 18 amino acids. V was pared by 1 base and J by 12 bases, with 21 bases of the junction left unmatched. The CDR3 protein is CASSLDGGLAPESSPKYF. CDR3 nucleotide sequence: TGTGCCAGCAGCTTAGACGGGGGACTAGCTCCGGAGTCATCGCCCAAGTACTTC.

This clone came up once. The V and J genes are TRBV4-1 and TRBJ1-2; 9 bases agree with TRBD1. The CDR3 is made up of 15 amino acids. Germline V gene sequence: CDR1 MGHRA, CDR2 YSYEKL. Trimming removed 4 bases from V and 3 bases from J; junction bases left unmatched: 6. The CDR3: CASSPQGTGHYGYTF. The CDR3 coding sequence is TGCGCCAGCAGCCCCCAAGGGACAGGGCACTATGGCTACACCTTC.

This clone was recorded only once. V is TRBV18 and J is TRBJ2-3; TRBD2 might be the D (6 bases). V shed 7 bases and J shed 1 base, with 18 bases lying between them. There are 16 residues in the CDR3. The V gene's germline CDR1 is KGHSH and CDR2 LQKENI. In nucleotides, the CDR3 is TGTGCCAGCTTGAACTACGGGAGCGGAGGCACAGATACGCAGTATTTT. Translating gives CASLNYGSGGTDTQYF.

The CDR3 protein is CASSSGLGSYNEQFF. CDR3 in DNA: TGTGCCAGCAGCTCCGGGCTGGGCTCCTACAATGAGCAGTTCTTC. The chain recombines TRBV7-2 with TRBJ2-1; D gene uncertain. The V end lost 4 bases, the J end lost 0 bases, and 10 bases lay between the germline ends. The germline CDR1 and CDR2 sequences are SGHTA and FQGNSA. The CDR3 runs to 15 residues.

The rearrangement joins TRBV10-3 to TRBJ1-1, with D possibly being TRBD1 (6 bases). The germline gives CDR1 ENHRY, CDR2 SYGVKD. Deletions cut 8 bases from V and 7 bases from J, with 20 bases between. The CDR3 has 14 residues. CDR3 nucleotides: TGTGCCATCGCACGACGACAGGAGCAAGGTGAAGCTTTCTTT. It codes for CAIARRQEQGEAFF.

This chain uses TRBV2 with TRBJ2-3; 7 nucleotides line up with TRBD1. The V gene's germline CDR1 is SNHLY and CDR2 FYNNEI. V was clipped by 6 bases and J by 5 bases; unmatched bases: 5. The CDR3 is 13 residues long. The CDR3 loop is CASSPTGLDTQYF. CDR3 bases: TGTGCCAGCAGCCCGACAGGGTTAGATACGCAGTATTTT.

This chain uses TRBV6-5 with TRBJ2-5; perhaps TRBD1 as D (5 bases). This CDR3 contains 15 residues. Germline CDR1 reads MNHEY; CDR2 reads SVGAGI. Trimming shortened V by 1 base and J by 5 bases, and 14 bases separated the two germline ends. CDR3 in DNA: TGTGCCAGCAGTTACTTCAGGGTCGGATTGGAGACCCAGTACTTC. Protein sequence: CASSYFRVGLETQYF.

CDR3 loop: CASSFEGAGNETQYF. CDR3 coding DNA: TGTGCCAGCAGCTTTGAGGGTGCAGGAAACGAGACCCAGTACTTC. The V call is TRBV5-4, the J call TRBJ2-5, with D maybe TRBD2 (5 bases). The length of the CDR3 is 15 residues. Germline-derived CDR1 and CDR2 are SGHNT and YYREEE (reference sequence). V gave up 2 bases and J gave up 5 bases, with 16 bases separating them.

In this sample, this clone turned up once. CDR3 amino acids: CASSQSSRRGNEKLFF. The CDR3 DNA reads TGTGCCAGCAGCCAATCGTCTAGGCGAGGTAATGAAAAACTGTTTTTT. The chain has TRBV4-2 and TRBJ1-4; D uncertain. V was pared by 2 bases and J by 4 bases, with 14 bases between. The CDR3 extends over 16 amino acids. Germline V CDR1 and CDR2: LGHNA, YNFKEQ.

The chain combines TRBV19 with TRBJ2-7; D is unresolved. Germline lookup yields CDR1 LNHDA and CDR2 SQIVND (reference sequence). The length of the CDR3 is 15 residues. V was cut by 3 bases and J by 2 bases, with 14 bases left in between. The CDR3 DNA reads as TGTGCCAGTAGTATTCAAGGAGACCCTACCTACGAGCAGTACTTC. This encodes CASSIQGDPTYEQYF.